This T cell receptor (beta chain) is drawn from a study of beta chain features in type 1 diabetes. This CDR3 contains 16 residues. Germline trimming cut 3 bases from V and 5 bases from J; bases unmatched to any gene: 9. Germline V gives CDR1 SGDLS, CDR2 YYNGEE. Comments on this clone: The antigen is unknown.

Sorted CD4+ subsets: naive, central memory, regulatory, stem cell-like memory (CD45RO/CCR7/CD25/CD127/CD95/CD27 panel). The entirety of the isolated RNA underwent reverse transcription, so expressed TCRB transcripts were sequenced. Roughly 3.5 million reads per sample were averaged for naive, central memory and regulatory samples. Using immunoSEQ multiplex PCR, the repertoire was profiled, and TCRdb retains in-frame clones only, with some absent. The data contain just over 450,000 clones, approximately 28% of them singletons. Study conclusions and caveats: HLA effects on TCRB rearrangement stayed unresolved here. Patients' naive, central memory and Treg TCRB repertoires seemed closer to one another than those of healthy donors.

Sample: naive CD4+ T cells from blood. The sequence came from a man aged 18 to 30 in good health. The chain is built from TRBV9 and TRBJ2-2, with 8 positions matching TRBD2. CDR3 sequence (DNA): TGTGCCAGCAGCGGTGTTAGCGGGATATCGACCGGGGAGCTGTTTTTT. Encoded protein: CASSGVSGISTGELFF.